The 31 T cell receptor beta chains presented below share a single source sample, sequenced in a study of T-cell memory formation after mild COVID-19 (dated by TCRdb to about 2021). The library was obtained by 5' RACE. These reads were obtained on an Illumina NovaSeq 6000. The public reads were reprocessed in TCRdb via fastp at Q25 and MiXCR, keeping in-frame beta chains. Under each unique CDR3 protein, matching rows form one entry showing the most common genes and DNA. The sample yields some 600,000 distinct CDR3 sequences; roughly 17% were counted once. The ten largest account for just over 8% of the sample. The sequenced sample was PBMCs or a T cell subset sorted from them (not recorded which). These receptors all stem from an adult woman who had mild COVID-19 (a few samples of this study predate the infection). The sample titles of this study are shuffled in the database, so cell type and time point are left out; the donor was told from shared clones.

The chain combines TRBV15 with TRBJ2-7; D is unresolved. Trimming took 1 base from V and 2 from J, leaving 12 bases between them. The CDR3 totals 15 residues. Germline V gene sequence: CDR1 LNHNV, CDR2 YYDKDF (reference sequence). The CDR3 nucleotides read TGTGCCACCAGCAGAGGTACTTTCCAACCCTACGAGCAGTACTTC. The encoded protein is CATSRGTFQPYEQYF.

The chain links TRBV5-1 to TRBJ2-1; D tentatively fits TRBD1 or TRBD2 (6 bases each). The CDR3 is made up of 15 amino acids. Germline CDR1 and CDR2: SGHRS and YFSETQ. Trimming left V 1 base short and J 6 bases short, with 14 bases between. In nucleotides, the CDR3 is TGCGCCAGCAGCTTGTCCCCCAGGGGAGGCAATGAGCAGTTCTTC. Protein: CASSLSPRGGNEQFF.

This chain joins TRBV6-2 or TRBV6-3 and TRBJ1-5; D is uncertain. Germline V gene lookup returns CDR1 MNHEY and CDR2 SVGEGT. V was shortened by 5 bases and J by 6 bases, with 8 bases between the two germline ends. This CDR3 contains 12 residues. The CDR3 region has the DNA TGTGCCAGCAGTACTGGGGTTCAGCCCCAGCATTTT. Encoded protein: CASSTGVQPQHF.

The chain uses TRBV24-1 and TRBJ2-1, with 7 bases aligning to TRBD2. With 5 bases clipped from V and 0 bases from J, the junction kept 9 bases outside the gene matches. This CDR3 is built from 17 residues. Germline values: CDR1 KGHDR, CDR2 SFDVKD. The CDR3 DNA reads TGTGCCACCAGTGCTTCCGCGGGGGTTACCTCCTACAATGAGCAGTTCTTC. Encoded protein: CATSASAGVTSYNEQFF.

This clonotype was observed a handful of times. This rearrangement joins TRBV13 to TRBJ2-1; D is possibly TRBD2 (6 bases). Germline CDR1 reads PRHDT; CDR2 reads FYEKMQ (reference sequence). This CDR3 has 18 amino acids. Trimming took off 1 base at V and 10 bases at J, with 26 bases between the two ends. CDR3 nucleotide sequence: TGTGCCAGCAGCTTAGTAGATCGGGAGCCGCCGGGGAATGGGGAGCAGTTCTTC. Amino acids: CASSLVDREPPGNGEQFF. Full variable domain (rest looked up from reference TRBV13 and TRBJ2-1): AAGVIQSPRHLIKEKRETATLKCYPIPRHDTVYWYQQGPGQDPQFLISFYEKMQSDKGSIPDRFSAQQFSDYHSELNMSSLELGDSALYFCASSLVDREPPGNGEQFFGPGTRLTVL.

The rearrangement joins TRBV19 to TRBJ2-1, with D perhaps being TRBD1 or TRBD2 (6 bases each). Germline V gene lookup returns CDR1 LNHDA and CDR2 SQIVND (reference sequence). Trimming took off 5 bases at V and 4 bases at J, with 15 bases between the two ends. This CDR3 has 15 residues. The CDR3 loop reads CASSDQRGAYNEQFF. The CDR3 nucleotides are TGTGCCAGTAGTGACCAGAGGGGGGCTTACAATGAGCAGTTCTTC.

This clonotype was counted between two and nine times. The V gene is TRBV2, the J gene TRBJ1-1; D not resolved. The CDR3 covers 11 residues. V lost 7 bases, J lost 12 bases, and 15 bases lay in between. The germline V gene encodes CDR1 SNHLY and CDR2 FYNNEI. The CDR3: CASNVAQVSFF. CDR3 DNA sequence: TGTGCCAGCAATGTCGCACAAGTATCTTTCTTT.

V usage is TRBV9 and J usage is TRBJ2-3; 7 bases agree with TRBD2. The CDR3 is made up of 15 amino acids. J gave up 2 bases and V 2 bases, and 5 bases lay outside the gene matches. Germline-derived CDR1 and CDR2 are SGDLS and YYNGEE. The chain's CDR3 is CASSVRAGDTDTQYF. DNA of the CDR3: TGTGCCAGCAGCGTTCGTGCGGGAGACACAGATACGCAGTATTTT.

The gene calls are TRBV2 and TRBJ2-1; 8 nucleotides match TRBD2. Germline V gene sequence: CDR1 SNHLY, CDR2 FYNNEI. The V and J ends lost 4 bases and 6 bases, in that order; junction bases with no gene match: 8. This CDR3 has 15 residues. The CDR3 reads CASSALAELGNEQFF. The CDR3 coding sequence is TGTGCCAGCAGTGCACTAGCGGAACTCGGCAATGAGCAGTTCTTC.

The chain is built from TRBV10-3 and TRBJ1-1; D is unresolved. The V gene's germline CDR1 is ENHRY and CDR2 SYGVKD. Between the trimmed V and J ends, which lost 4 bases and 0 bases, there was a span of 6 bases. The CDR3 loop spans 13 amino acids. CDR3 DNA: TGTGCCATCAGTGCACACTTGAACACTGAAGCTTTCTTT. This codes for CAISAHLNTEAFF.

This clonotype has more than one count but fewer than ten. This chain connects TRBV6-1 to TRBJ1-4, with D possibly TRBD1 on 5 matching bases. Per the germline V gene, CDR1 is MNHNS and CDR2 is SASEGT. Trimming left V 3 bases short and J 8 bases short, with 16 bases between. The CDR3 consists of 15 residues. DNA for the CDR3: TGTGCCAGCAGTGACGCCCCAGGGATGGGGGAAAAACTGTTTTTT. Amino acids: CASSDAPGMGEKLFF.

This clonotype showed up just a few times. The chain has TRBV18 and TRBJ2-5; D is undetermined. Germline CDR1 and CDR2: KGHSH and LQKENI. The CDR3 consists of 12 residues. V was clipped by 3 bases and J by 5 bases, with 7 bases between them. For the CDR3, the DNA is TGTGCCAGCTCACCTGGCGAGGAGACCCAGTACTTC. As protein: CASSPGEETQYF.

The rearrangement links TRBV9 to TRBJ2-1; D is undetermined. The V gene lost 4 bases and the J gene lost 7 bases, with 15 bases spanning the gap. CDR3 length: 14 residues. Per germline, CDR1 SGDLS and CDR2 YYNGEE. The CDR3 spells CASSTPEGLNEQFF. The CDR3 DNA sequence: TGTGCCAGCAGCACCCCGGAAGGGTTGAATGAGCAGTTCTTC.

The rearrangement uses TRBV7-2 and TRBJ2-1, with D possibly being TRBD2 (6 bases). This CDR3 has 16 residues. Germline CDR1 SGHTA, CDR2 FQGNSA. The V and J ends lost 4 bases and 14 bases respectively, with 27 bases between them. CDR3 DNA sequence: TGTGCCAGCAGCTCGTCCGGGACTTTTAGACAGACGGGGGAGTTCTTC. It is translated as CASSSSGTFRQTGEFF. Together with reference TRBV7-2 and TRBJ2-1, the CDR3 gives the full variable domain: GAGVSQSPSNKVTEKGKDVELRCDPISGHTALYWYRQSLGQGLEFLIYFQGNSAPDKSGLPSDRFSAERTGGSVSTLTIQRTQQEDSAVYLCASSSSGTFRQTGEFFGPGTRLTVL.

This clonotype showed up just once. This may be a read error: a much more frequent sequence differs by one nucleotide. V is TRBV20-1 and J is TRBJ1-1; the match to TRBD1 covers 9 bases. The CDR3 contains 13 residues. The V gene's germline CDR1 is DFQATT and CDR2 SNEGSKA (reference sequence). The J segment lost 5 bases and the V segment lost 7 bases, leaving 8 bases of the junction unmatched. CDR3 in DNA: TGCAGTGTCCAGGGACAGGGAGGGACTGAAGCTTTCTTT. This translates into CSVQGQGGTEAFF.

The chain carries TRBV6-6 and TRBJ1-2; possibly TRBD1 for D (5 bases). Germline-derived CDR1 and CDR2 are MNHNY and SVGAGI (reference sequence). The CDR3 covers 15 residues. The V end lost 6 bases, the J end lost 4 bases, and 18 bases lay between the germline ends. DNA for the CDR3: TGTGCCAGCAGCCCCCCGGCAGGGCTTATCTATGGCTACACCTTC. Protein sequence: CASSPPAGLIYGYTF.

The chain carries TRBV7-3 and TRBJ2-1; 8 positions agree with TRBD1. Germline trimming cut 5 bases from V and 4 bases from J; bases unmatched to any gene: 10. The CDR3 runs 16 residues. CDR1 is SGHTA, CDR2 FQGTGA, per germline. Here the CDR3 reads CASSPPGTGFYNEQFF. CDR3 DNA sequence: TGTGCCAGCAGCCCCCCCGGGACAGGTTTTTACAATGAGCAGTTCTTC.

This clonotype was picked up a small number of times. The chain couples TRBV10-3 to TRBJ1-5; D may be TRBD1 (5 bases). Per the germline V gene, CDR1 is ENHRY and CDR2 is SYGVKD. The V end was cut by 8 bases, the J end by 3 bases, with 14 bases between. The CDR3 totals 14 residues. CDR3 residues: CAIRQPGLNQPQHF. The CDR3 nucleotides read TGTGCCATCCGACAGCCCGGGCTCAATCAGCCCCAGCATTTT.

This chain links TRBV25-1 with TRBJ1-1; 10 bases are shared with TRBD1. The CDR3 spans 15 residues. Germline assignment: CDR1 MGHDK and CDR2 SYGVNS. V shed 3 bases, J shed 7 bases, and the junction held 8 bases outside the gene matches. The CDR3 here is CASSDPGQGSGEAFF. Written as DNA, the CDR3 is TGTGCCAGCAGTGATCCGGGACAGGGGTCTGGTGAAGCTTTCTTT.

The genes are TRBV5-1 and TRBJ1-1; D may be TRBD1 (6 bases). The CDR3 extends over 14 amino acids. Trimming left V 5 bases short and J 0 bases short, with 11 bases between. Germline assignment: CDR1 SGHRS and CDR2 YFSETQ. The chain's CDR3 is CASRITGLNTEAFF. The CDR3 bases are TGCGCCAGCAGAATAACAGGGTTGAACACTGAAGCTTTCTTT.

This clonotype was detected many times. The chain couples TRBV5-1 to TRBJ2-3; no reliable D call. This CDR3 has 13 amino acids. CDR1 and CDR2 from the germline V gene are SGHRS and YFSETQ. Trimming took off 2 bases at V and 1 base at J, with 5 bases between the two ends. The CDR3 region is CASSFRGTDTQYF. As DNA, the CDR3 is TGCGCCAGCAGCTTCCGGGGCACAGATACGCAGTATTTT.

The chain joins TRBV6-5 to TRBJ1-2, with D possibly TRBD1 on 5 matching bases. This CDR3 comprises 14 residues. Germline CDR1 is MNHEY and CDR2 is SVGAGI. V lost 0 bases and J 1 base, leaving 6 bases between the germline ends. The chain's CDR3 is CASSYSTVNYGYTF. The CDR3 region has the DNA TGTGCCAGCAGTTACTCGACAGTTAACTATGGCTACACCTTC.

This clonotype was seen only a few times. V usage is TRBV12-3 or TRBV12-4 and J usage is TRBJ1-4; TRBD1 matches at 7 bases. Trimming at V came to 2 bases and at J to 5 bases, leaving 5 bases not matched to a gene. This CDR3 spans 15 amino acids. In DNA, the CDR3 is TGTGCCAGCAGTTTAAGGGACAGTAGAAATGAAAAACTGTTTTTT. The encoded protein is CASSLRDSRNEKLFF.

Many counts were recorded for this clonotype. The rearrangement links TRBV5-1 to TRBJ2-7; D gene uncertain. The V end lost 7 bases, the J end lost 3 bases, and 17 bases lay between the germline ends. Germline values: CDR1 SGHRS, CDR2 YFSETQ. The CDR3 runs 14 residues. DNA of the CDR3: TGCGCCAGCGGACCAGCCTCCGGCAGCTACGAGCAGTACTTC. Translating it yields CASGPASGSYEQYF.

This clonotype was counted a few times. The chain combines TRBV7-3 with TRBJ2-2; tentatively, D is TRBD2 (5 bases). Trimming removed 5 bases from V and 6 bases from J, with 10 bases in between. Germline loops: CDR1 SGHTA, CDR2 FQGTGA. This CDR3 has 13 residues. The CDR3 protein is CASSPTRSGELFF. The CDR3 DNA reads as TGTGCCAGCAGCCCTACTAGATCCGGGGAGCTGTTTTTT.

The CDR3 region is CASSQSGTVDTEAFF. As DNA, the CDR3 is TGCGCCAGCAGCCAATCCGGGACGGTTGACACTGAAGCTTTCTTT. V and J are TRBV4-3 and TRBJ1-1; possibly TRBD1 for D (5 bases). This CDR3 contains 15 residues. Germline V lookup: CDR1 LGHNA, CDR2 YSLEER. The V gene lost 2 bases and the J gene lost 3 bases, with 13 bases spanning the gap.

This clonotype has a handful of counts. CDR3 sequence reads: CASSFTTLVTGELFF. The DNA for the CDR3 is TGTGCCAGCAGTTTCACCACGTTAGTCACCGGGGAGCTGTTTTTT. The chain carries TRBV27 and TRBJ2-2; D gene uncertain. Germline assignment: CDR1 MNHEY and CDR2 SMNVEV (reference sequence). The V end lost 3 bases, the J end lost 4 bases, and 12 bases lay between the germline ends. This CDR3 spans 15 amino acids.

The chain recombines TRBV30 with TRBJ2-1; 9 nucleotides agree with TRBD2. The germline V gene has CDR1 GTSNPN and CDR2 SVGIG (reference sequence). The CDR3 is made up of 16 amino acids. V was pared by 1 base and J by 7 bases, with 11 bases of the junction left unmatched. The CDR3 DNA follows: TGTGCCTGGAGTGCCCCCTGGCTAGCGGGAAGGAATGAGCAGTTCTTC. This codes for CAWSAPWLAGRNEQFF.

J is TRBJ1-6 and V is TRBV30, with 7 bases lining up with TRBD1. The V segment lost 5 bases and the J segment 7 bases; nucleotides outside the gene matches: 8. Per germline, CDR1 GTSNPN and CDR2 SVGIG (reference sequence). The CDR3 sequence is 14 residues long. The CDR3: CAWGKDRLNSPLHF. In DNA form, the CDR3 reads TGTGCCTGGGGTAAGGACAGGTTGAATTCACCCCTCCACTTT.

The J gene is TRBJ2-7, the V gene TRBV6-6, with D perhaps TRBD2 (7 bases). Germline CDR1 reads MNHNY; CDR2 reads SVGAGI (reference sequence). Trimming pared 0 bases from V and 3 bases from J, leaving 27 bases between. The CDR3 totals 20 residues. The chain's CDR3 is CASSYSFWAGATHRDYEQYF. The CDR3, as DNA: TGTGCCAGCAGTTACTCGTTCTGGGCGGGAGCCACCCACAGGGACTACGAGCAGTACTTC.

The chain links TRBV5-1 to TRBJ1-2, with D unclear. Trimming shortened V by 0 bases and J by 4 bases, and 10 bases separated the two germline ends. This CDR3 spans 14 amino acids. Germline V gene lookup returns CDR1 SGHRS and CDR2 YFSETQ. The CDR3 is CASSLGQEGYGYTF. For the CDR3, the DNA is TGCGCCAGCAGCTTGGGGCAGGAGGGCTATGGCTACACCTTC.